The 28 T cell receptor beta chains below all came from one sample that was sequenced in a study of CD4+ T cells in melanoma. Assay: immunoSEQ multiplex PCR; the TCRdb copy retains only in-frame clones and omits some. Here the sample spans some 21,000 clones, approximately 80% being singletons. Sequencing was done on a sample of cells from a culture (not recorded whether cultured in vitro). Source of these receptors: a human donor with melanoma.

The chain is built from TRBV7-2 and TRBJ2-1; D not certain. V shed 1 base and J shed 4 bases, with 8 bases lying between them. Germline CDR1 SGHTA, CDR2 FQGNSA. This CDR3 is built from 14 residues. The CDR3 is CASSLVAAYNEQFF. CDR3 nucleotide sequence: TGTGCCAGCAGCTTAGTGGCAGCTTACAATGAGCAGTTCTTC.

The CDR3: CAWSYPGGSQPQHF. The CDR3 nucleotides are TGTGCCTGGAGTTACCCGGGGGGGAGTCAGCCCCAGCATTTT. The V and J genes are TRBV30 and TRBJ1-5; a possible D gene is TRBD1 (5 bases). Deletions cut 2 bases from V and 6 bases from J, with 14 bases between. The CDR3 totals 14 residues. Germline V gives CDR1 GTSNPN, CDR2 SVGIG (reference sequence). The full variable domain, its missing parts supplied by reference TRBV30 and TRBJ1-5, is SQTIHQWPATLVQPVGSPLSLECTVEGTSNPNLYWYRQAAGRGLQLLFYSVGIGQISSEVPQNLSASRPQDRQFILSSKKLLLSDSGFYLCAWSYPGGSQPQHFGDGTRLSIL.

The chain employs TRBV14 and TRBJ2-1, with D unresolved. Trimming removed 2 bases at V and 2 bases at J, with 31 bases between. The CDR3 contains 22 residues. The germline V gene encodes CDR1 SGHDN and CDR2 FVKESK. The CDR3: CASSQFVSYNPKSKKAYNEQFF. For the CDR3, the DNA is TGTGCCAGCAGCCAATTTGTTTCCTACAACCCCAAATCAAAGAAGGCCTACAATGAGCAGTTCTTC.

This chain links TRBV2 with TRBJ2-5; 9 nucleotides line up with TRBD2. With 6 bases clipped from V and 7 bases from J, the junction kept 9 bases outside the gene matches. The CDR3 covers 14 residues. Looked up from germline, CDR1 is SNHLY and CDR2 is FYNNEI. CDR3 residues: CASSRSTSGGTQYF. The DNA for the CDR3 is TGTGCCAGCAGCCGATCGACTAGCGGAGGGACCCAGTACTTC.

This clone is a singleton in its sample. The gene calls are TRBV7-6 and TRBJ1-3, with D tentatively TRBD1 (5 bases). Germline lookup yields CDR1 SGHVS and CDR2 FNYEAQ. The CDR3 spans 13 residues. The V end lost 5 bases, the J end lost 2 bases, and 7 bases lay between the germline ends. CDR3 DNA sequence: TGTGCCAGCAGCCCGACAGCTGGAAACACCATATATTTT. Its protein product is CASSPTAGNTIYF.

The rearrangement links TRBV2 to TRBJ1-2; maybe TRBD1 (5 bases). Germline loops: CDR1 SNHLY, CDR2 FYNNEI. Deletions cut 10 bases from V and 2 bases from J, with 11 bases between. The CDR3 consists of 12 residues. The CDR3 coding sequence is TGTGCCATCGGTTGGGGGAACTATGGCTACACCTTC. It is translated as CAIGWGNYGYTF. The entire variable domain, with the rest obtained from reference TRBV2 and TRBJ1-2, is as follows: EPEVTQTPSHQVTQMGQEVILRCVPISNHLYFYWYRQILGQKVEFLVSFYNNEISEKSEIFDDQFSVERPDGSNFTLKIRSTKLEDSAMYFCAIGWGNYGYTFGSGTRLTVV.

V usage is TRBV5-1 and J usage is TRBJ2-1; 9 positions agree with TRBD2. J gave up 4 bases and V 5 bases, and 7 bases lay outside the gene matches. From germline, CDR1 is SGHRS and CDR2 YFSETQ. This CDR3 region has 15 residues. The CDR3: CASSSSSGGYNEQFF. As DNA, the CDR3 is TGCGCCAGCAGTTCATCGAGCGGGGGGTACAATGAGCAGTTCTTC.

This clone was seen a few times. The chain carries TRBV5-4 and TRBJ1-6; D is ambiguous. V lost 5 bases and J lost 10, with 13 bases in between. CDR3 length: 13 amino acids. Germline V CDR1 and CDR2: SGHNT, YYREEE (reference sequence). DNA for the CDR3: TGTGCCAGCAGGATGGGTAGCGAATCACCCCTCCACTTT. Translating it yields CASRMGSESPLHF.

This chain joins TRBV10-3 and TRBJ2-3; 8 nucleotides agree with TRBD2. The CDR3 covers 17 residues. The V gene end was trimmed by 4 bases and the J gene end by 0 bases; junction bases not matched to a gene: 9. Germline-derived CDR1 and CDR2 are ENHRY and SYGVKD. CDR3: CAISGSSSGASTDTQYF. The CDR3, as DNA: TGTGCCATCAGTGGTTCTAGTAGCGGGGCGAGCACAGATACGCAGTATTTT.

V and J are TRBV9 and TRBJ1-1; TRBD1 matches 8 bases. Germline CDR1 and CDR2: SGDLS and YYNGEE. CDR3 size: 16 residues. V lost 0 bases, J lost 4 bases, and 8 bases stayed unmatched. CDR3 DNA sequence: TGTGCCAGCAGCGTAGATATCAGGCAGGGGGCCACTGAAGCTTTCTTT. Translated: CASSVDIRQGATEAFF.

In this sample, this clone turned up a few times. The CDR3 nucleotides are TGCGCCAGCAGCTTTTACAACCGGGACAGGGCGTTCCGGGAGTACAATGAGCAGTTCTTC. This gives the protein CASSFYNRDRAFREYNEQFF. V is TRBV4-1 and J is TRBJ2-1; 9 nucleotides match TRBD1. The CDR3 covers 20 residues. J was trimmed by 4 bases and V by 5 bases; bases with no gene match: 21. Germline CDR1 reads MGHRA; CDR2 reads YSYEKL.

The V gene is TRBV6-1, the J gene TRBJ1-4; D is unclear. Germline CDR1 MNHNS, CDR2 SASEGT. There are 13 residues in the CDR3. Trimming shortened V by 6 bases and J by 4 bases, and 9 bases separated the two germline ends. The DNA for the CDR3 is TGTGCCAGCAGGGGTCCCCTTAATGAAAAACTGTTTTTT. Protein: CASRGPLNEKLFF.

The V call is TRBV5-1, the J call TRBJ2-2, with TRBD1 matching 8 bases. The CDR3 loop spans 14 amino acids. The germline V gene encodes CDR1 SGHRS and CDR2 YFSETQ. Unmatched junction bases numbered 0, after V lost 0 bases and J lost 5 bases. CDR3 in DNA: TGCGCCAGCAGCTTGGGACAGGGGACCGGGGAGCTGTTTTTT. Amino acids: CASSLGQGTGELFF. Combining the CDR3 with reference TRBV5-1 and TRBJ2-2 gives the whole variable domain KAGVTQTPRYLIKTRGQQVTLSCSPISGHRSVSWYQQTPGQGLQFLFEYFSETQRNKGNFPGRFSGRQFSNSRSEMNVSTLELGDSALYLCASSLGQGTGELFFGEGSRLTVL.

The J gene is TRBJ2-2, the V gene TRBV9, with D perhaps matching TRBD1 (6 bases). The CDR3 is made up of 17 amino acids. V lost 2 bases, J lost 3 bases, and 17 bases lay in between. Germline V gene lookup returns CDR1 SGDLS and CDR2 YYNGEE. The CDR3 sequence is CASSVSFMAGDTGELFF. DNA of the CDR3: TGTGCCAGCAGCGTGTCATTTATGGCAGGGGACACCGGGGAGCTGTTTTTT.

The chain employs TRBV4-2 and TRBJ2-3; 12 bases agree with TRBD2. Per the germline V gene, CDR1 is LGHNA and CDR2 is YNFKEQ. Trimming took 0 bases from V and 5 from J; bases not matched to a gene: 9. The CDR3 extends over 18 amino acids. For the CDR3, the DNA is TGTGCCAGCAGCCAAGATGCCGCTAGCGGGGGGGCCGTAGATACGCAGTATTTT. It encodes CASSQDAASGGAVDTQYF.

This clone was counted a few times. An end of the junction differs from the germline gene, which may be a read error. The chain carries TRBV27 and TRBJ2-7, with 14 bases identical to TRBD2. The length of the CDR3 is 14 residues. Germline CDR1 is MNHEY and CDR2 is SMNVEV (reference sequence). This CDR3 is CASSPGTSGGTPHF. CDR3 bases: TGTGCCAGCAGCCCTGGGACTAGCGGGGGCACACCCCACTTC.

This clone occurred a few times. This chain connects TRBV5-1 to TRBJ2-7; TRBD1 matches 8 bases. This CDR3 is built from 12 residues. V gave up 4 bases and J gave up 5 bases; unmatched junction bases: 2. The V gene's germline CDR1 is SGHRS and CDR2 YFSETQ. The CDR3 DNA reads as TGCGCCAGCAGCGGACAGGGAAACGAGCAGTACTTC. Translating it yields CASSGQGNEQYF. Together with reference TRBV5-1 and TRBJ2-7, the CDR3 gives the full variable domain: KAGVTQTPRYLIKTRGQQVTLSCSPISGHRSVSWYQQTPGQGLQFLFEYFSETQRNKGNFPGRFSGRQFSNSRSEMNVSTLELGDSALYLCASSGQGNEQYFGPGTRLTVT.

The CDR3 DNA sequence: TGTGCCAGCAGCACCGACAGGGCTTATGGCTACACCTTC. It yields the protein CASSTDRAYGYTF. This chain uses TRBV7-9 with TRBJ1-2, with 7 positions matching TRBD1. The ends lost 5 bases at V and 5 bases at J; junction bases unmatched: 5. Germline V CDR1 and CDR2: SEHNR, FQNEAQ (reference sequence). The length of the CDR3 is 13 residues.

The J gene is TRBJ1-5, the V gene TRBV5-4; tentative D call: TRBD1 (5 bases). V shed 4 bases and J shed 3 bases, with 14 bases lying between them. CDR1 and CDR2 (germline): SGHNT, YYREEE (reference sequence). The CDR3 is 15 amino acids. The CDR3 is CASSPAPGNNQPQHF. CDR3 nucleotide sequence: TGTGCCAGCAGCCCCGCGCCAGGGAACAATCAGCCCCAGCATTTT.

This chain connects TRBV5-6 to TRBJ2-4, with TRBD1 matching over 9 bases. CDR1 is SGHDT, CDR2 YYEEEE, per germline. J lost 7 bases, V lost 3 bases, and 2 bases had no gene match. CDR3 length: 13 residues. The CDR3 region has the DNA TGTGCCAGCAGCTCCGGGACAGGGAACATTCAGTACTTC. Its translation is CASSSGTGNIQYF.

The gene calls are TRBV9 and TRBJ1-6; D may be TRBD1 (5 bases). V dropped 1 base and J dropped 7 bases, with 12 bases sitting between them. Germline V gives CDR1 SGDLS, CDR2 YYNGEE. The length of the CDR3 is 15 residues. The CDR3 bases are TGTGCCAGCAGCGTATCAACAGGCGCGAATTCACCCCTCCACTTT. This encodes CASSVSTGANSPLHF.

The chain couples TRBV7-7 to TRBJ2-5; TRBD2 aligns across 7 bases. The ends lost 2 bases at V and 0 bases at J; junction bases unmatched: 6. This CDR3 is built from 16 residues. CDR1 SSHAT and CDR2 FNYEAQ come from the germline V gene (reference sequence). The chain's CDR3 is CASSLLPAGNQETQYF. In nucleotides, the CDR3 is TGTGCCAGCAGCTTACTACCAGCGGGAAACCAAGAGACCCAGTACTTC.

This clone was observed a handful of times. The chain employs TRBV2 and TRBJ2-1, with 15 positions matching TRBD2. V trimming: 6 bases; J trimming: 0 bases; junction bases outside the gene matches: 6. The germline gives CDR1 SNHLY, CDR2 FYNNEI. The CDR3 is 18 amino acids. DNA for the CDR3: TGTGCCAGCAGAGGGACTAGCGGGGGGTCCTCCTCCTACAATGAGCAGTTCTTC. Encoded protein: CASRGTSGGSSSYNEQFF. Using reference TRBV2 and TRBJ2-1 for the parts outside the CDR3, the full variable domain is EPEVTQTPSHQVTQMGQEVILRCVPISNHLYFYWYRQILGQKVEFLVSFYNNEISEKSEIFDDQFSVERPDGSNFTLKIRSTKLEDSAMYFCASRGTSGGSSSYNEQFFGPGTRLTVL.

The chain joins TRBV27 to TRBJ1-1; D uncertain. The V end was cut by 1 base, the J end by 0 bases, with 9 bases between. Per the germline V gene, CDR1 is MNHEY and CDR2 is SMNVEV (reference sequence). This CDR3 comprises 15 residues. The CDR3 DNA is TGTGCCAGCAGTTTATTTCCCCCAGTGAACACTGAAGCTTTCTTT. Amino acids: CASSLFPPVNTEAFF.

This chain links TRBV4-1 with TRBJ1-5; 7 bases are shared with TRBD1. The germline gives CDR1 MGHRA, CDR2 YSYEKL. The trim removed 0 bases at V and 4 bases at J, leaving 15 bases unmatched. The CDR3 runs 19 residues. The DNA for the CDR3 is TGCGCCAGCAGCCAAGAAGTGGCTTCGTCGACAGGGAGAAATCAGCCCCAGCATTTT. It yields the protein CASSQEVASSTGRNQPQHF.

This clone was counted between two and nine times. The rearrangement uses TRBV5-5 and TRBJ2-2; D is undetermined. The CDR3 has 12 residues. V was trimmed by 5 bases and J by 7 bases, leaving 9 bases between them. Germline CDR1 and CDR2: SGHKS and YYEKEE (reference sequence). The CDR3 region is CASSWVGGELFF. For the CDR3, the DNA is TGTGCCAGCAGTTGGGTAGGCGGGGAGCTGTTTTTT.

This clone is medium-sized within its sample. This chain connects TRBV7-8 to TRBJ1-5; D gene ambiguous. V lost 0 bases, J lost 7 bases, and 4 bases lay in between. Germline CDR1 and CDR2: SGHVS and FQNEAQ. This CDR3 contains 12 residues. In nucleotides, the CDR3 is TGTGCCAGCAGCTTAGCAGGACAGCCCCAGCATTTT. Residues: CASSLAGQPQHF. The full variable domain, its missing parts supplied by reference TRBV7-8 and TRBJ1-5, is GAGVSQSPRYKVAKRGQDVALRCDPISGHVSLFWYQQALGQGPEFLTYFQNEAQLDKSGLPSDRFFAERPEGSVSTLKIQRTQQEDSAVYLCASSLAGQPQHFGDGTRLSIL.

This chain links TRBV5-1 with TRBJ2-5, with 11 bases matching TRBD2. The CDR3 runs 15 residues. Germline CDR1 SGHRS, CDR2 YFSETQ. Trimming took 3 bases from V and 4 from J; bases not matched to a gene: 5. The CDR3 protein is CASSSASGGLETQYF. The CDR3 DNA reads TGCGCCAGCAGCTCCGCTAGCGGGGGGTTAGAGACCCAGTACTTC.